Listed below are T cell receptor beta chains from one sample, sequenced in a study of response to subunit inactivated influenza vaccine. TCRdb re-called the RT-PCR reads with MiXCR, one entry per CDR3 protein. The table has approximately 160,000 distinct CDR3 sequences, approximately 12% seen once; the top ten hold 35% to 40%. The specimen was CD8+ T cells sorted from PBMCs, collected about 24 months after vaccination. Receptors originate from a man between 50 and 70 years old who received an inactivated influenza vaccine. Each CDR3 is given with its conserved first and last residue. A D gene is named only where the DNA matches it firmly. Rows may omit the clone size; those that give it use once, few, many or a size class.

clone_size: many; d_call: TRBD1; j_call: TRBJ2-1; v_call: TRBV12-3/TRBV12-4; cdr3_nt: TGTGCCAGCAGTCCAACAGGGGGGTCCTACAATGAGCAGTTCTTC; cdr3_aa: CASSPTGGSYNEQFF
clone_size: many; d_call: TRBD1; j_call: TRBJ2-3; v_call: TRBV4-1; cdr3_nt: TGCGCCAGCAGCACGACAGGGGGCTTAGATACGCAGTATTTT; cdr3_aa: CASSTTGGLDTQYF
clone_size: few; d_call: -; j_call: TRBJ1-1; v_call: TRBV18; cdr3_nt: TGTGCCAGCTCACCACCGGGACGGCGGCTAGAAGCTTTCTTT; cdr3_aa: CASSPPGRRLEAFF
clone_size: -; d_call: -; j_call: TRBJ2-1; v_call: TRBV28; cdr3_nt: TGTGCCAGCAGTTTGGTCGACCAGCCGGGACCGCACAATGAGCAGTTCTTC; cdr3_aa: CASSLVDQPGPHNEQFF
clone_size: -; d_call: -; j_call: TRBJ2-7; v_call: TRBV15; cdr3_nt: TGTGCCACCAGCAGTGGAGACGTACGGCGGGGAAGCGCCTACGAGCAGTACTTC; cdr3_aa: CATSSGDVRRGSAYEQYF
clone_size: few; d_call: -; j_call: TRBJ1-2; v_call: TRBV10-3; cdr3_nt: TGTGCCATCAGTGAGTCAGCGCAGCCTTCACTCTTC; cdr3_aa: CAISESAQPSLF
clone_size: few; d_call: -; j_call: TRBJ1-1; v_call: TRBV5-1; cdr3_nt: TGCGCCAGCAGCTTGGATTTCGATAAAAACACTGAAGCTTTCTTT; cdr3_aa: CASSLDFDKNTEAFF
clone_size: few; d_call: -; j_call: TRBJ2-7; v_call: TRBV9; cdr3_nt: TGTGCCAGCAGCGTAGGGGGCCGAGGCGGCTACGAGCAGTACTTC; cdr3_aa: CASSVGGRGGYEQYF
clone_size: -; d_call: -; j_call: TRBJ2-1; v_call: TRBV20-1; cdr3_nt: TGCAGTGCACTGAGGCTGAGGGAGAGGTACAATGAGCAGTTCTTC; cdr3_aa: CSALRLRERYNEQFF
clone_size: many; d_call: -; j_call: TRBJ2-6; v_call: TRBV4-1; cdr3_nt: TGCGCCAGCAGCCAAGATCCCCCGCTGGGAGCTGGGGCCAACGTCCTGACTTTC; cdr3_aa: CASSQDPPLGAGANVLTF
clone_size: few; d_call: -; j_call: TRBJ1-6; v_call: TRBV4-3; cdr3_nt: TGCGCCAGCAGCTATGCGTTTGGTGACGGCTCCTATAATTCACCCCTCCACTTT; cdr3_aa: CASSYAFGDGSYNSPLHF
clone_size: many; d_call: -; j_call: TRBJ2-7; v_call: TRBV20-1; cdr3_nt: TGCAGTGCTAGATCTGGGACCACCTACGAGCAGTACTTC; cdr3_aa: CSARSGTTYEQYF
clone_size: few; d_call: -; j_call: TRBJ2-1; v_call: TRBV7-2; cdr3_nt: TGTGCCAGCAGCTTTTCTCGGACTGGATACAATGAGCAGTTCTTC; cdr3_aa: CASSFSRTGYNEQFF
clone_size: few; d_call: -; j_call: TRBJ2-7; v_call: TRBV2; cdr3_nt: TGTGCCAGCTTTTCGGGACCCTCTTCCTACGAGCAGTACTTC; cdr3_aa: CASFSGPSSYEQYF
clone_size: many; d_call: -; j_call: TRBJ2-7; v_call: TRBV12-3/TRBV12-4; cdr3_nt: TGTGCCAGCAGCGACATCTACTACGAGCAGTACTTC; cdr3_aa: CASSDIYYEQYF
clone_size: many; d_call: -; j_call: TRBJ2-1; v_call: TRBV20-1; cdr3_nt: TGCAGTGCGCAACTAGTGAATGAGCAGTTCTTC; cdr3_aa: CSAQLVNEQFF
clone_size: few; d_call: TRBD1; j_call: TRBJ2-7; v_call: TRBV12-3/TRBV12-4; cdr3_nt: TGTGCCAGCAGTTTCGCAGGGGGCTTTTACGAGCAGTACTTC; cdr3_aa: CASSFAGGFYEQYF